The rows below give T cell receptor beta chains drawn from one sample of a study of blood T cell repertoires in COVID-19. Produced via immunoSEQ multiplex PCR; TCRdb's table is partial and in-frame only. The sample yields approximately 210,000 clones, around 92% seen once. The specimen was PBMCs or T cells enriched from blood (not recorded which). All receptors come from a woman aged 18-35 years who had recovered from COVID-19. Each CDR3 is given with its conserved first and last residue.

>TRBJ1-5|TRBV2
CASSEAHSPRNQPQHF
>TRBJ1-2|TRBV10-3
CAISEGDRGGGYTF
>TRBJ2-1|TRBV5-4
CASSPGSFNEQFF
>TRBJ1-6|TRBV7-9
CASSLGASPLHF
>TRBJ2-5|TRBV4-1
CASSLRLDETQYF
>TRBJ2-3|TRBV28
CASKPGGGITDTQYF
>TRBJ1-3|TRBV7-6
CASSFHPRQGGHSGNTIYF
>TRBJ2-2|TRBV12-3/TRBV12-4
CASRQGAGELFF
>TRBJ1-1|TRBV28
CAIAGGLMNTEAFF
>TRBJ2-7|TRBV19
CASSPRTESYEQYF
>TRBJ2-1|TRBV29-1
CSVEDPDAGSSYNEQFF
>TRBJ1-4|TRBV4-1
CASRLQVINEKLFF
>TRBJ2-7|TRBV7-9
CASQPLRDITYEQYF
>TRBJ1-3|TRBV20-1
CSARQSHTIYF
>TRBJ2-5|TRBV29-1
CSVEGRRWETQYF
>TRBJ2-1|TRBV3-1/TRBV3-2
CASSLTSGSRNEQFF
>TRBJ1-2|TRBV6-1
CASSEQINYGYTF
>TRBJ2-1|TRBV27
CASPGGNEQFF
>TRBJ1-4|TRBV10-1
CATGQVVEKLFF
>TRBJ2-5|TRBV7-6
CASSSARTGLETQYF
>TRBJ2-7|TRBV4-2
CASSLGTSESYEQYF
>TRBJ1-1|TRBV7-9
CASSLRGVHTEAFF
>TRBJ1-1|TRBV9
CASTSQEARNTEAFF
>TRBJ2-5|TRBV24-1
CATSDPRPGQETQYF
>TRBJ1-4|TRBV15
CATSRDLGQGHEKLFF
>TRBJ2-2|TRBV7-9
CASSLRRANTGELFF
>TRBJ2-2|TRBV7-9
CASSPRRGGDTGELFF